What follows are 16 T cell receptor beta chains derived from one specimen sequenced in a study of blood T cell repertoires in COVID-19. The protocol was immunoSEQ multiplex PCR, while the TCRdb copy is restricted to in-frame clones and leaves out a portion. The sample has around 60,000 clones; about 74% are singletons. Sequencing was performed on peripheral blood. The receptors stem from a woman aged 80 or over with acute or convalescent COVID-19.

This chain joins TRBV24-1 and TRBJ2-7; the D gene is possibly TRBD2 (6 bases). The V end was cut by 1 base, the J end by 5 bases, with 14 bases between. The CDR3 has 15 residues. Germline CDR1 and CDR2: KGHDR and SFDVKD. The CDR3 region is CATSDFWEAGNEQYF. The CDR3 nucleotides read TGTGCCACCAGTGATTTTTGGGAGGCAGGGAACGAGCAGTACTTC.

The rearrangement joins TRBV19 to TRBJ1-3; no reliable D call. V was clipped by 1 base and J by 0 bases, with 7 bases between them. This CDR3 is built from 15 residues. Germline V gives CDR1 LNHDA, CDR2 SQIVND (reference sequence). Here the CDR3 DNA reads TGTGCCAGTAGTATAGGGGCAGGCTCTGGAAACACCATATATTTT. Amino acids: CASSIGAGSGNTIYF.

With regard to this clone: The CDR3 end shows no conserved phenylalanine or tryptophan, and so a read error is likely. The DNA is left out, because the CDR3 cannot be placed on it with certainty; the CDR3 is given as TCRdb lists it. This chain connects TRBV11-3 to TRBJ1-2; the D call of TRBD1 is as the table states it, not checked on the DNA. The V gene's germline CDR1 is SGHNT and CDR2 YENEEA. Ends included, the CDR3 has 13 residues. This CDR3 reads CASSLVGTGRSSV.

This rearrangement joins TRBV19 to TRBJ2-4, with TRBD1 matching 11 bases. The CDR3 spans 16 residues. Germline V gives CDR1 LNHDA, CDR2 SQIVND (reference sequence). The trim removed 4 bases at V and 2 bases at J, leaving 4 bases unmatched. CDR3 residues: CASSTGTGGSKNIQYF. CDR3 coding DNA: TGTGCCAGTAGTACGGGGACAGGGGGGTCCAAAAACATTCAGTACTTC.

This chain links TRBV28 with TRBJ2-1; 9 nucleotides align to TRBD2. Looked up from germline, CDR1 is MDHEN and CDR2 is SYDVKM. After removal of 4 bases from V and 0 bases from J, the junction contained 7 bases not matched to a gene. The CDR3 runs 17 residues. The CDR3 sequence is CASSSTSGGISYNEQFF. The CDR3 DNA is TGTGCCAGCAGTTCGACTAGCGGAGGTATCTCCTACAATGAGCAGTTCTTC.

The chain employs TRBV27 and TRBJ2-1; 9 bases fit TRBD2. The CDR3 consists of 17 residues. Germline CDR1 reads MNHEY; CDR2 reads SMNVEV (reference sequence). With 5 bases clipped from V and 5 bases from J, the junction kept 13 bases outside the gene matches. The CDR3 sequence is CASSPRVGLAGNNEQFF. In nucleotides, the CDR3 is TGTGCCAGCAGTCCCAGGGTCGGGCTAGCGGGGAACAATGAGCAGTTCTTC.

This CDR3 is CAWSGGRATDTQYF. The CDR3 DNA sequence: TGTGCCTGGAGCGGCGGGAGGGCCACAGATACGCAGTATTTT. J is TRBJ2-3 and V is TRBV30; 9 nucleotides align to TRBD2. This CDR3 contains 14 residues. The V and J ends lost 3 bases and 2 bases, in that order; junction bases with no gene match: 3. Germline V gene sequence: CDR1 GTSNPN, CDR2 SVGIG (reference sequence).

The V and J genes are TRBV19 and TRBJ2-1; 8 nucleotides align to TRBD1. V lost 3 bases and J lost 8; bases outside the gene matches: 9. CDR1 and CDR2 from the germline V gene are LNHDA and SQIVND (reference sequence). This CDR3 is built from 15 residues. The CDR3 is CASSIRDRLRYEQFF. The CDR3 coding sequence is TGTGCCAGTAGTATCCGGGACAGGCTTCGGTATGAGCAGTTCTTC. Variable domain in full (rest from reference TRBV19 and TRBJ2-1): DGGITQSPKYLFRKEGQNVTLSCEQNLNHDAMYWYRQDPGQGLRLIYYSQIVNDFQKGDIAEGYSVSREKKESFPLTVTSAQKNPTAFYLCASSIRDRLRYEQFFGPGTRLTVL.

The sample holds one count of this clone. The chain uses TRBV5-4 and TRBJ2-1, with 9 bases aligning to TRBD1. This CDR3 contains 13 residues. Germline CDR1 and CDR2: SGHNT and YYREEE (reference sequence). With 5 bases clipped from V and 8 bases from J, the junction kept 5 bases outside the gene matches. The CDR3 protein is CASRWDREDEQFF. The CDR3 nucleotides are TGTGCCAGCAGATGGGACAGGGAGGATGAGCAGTTCTTC. The full variable domain, completed using reference TRBV5-4 and TRBJ2-1, is ETGVTQSPTHLIKTRGQQVTLRCSSQSGHNTVSWYQQALGQGPQFIFQYYREEENGRGNFPPRFSGLQFPNYSSELNVNALELDDSALYLCASRWDREDEQFFGPGTRLTVL.

V and J are TRBV10-2 and TRBJ2-7, with D possibly being TRBD1 (6 bases). Trimming pared 8 bases from V and 3 bases from J, leaving 11 bases between. This CDR3 is 12 amino acids long. The germline gives CDR1 WSHSY, CDR2 SAAADI. CDR3 in amino acids: CASAQGNYEQYF. DNA of the CDR3: TGCGCCAGCGCCCAGGGGAACTACGAGCAGTACTTC.

This rearrangement joins TRBV7-2 to TRBJ2-3; 10 positions match TRBD2. V dropped 7 bases and J dropped 4; count of bases not matched to a gene: 11. The CDR3 loop spans 16 amino acids. Germline V lookup: CDR1 SGHTA, CDR2 FQGNSA. The CDR3 nucleotides read TGTGCCAGCACACGGGGTCTAGCGGGAGTGTCAGATACGCAGTATTTT. Its translation: CASTRGLAGVSDTQYF.

The chain carries TRBV3-1 (or the pseudogene TRBV3-2) and TRBJ1-5, with no clear D. V was pared by 0 bases and J by 4 bases, with 7 bases between. Germline CDR1 LGHDT, CDR2 YNNKEL (reference sequence). The CDR3 runs 14 residues. CDR3 region: CASSQDPSNQPQHF. DNA of the CDR3: TGTGCCAGCAGCCAAGATCCCTCGAATCAGCCCCAGCATTTT.

This rearrangement joins TRBV28 to TRBJ1-1; 7 positions agree with TRBD1. Germline CDR1 and CDR2: MDHEN and SYDVKM. The V segment lost 5 bases and the J segment 4 bases; nucleotides outside the gene matches: 7. CDR3 size: 14 residues. CDR3 bases: TGTGCCAGCAGTGAAACGACAGGGAGCACTGAAGCTTTCTTT. It encodes CASSETTGSTEAFF.

CDR3: CASSYSRGANNEQFF. In DNA form, the CDR3 reads TGTGCCAGCAGTTACTCTCGGGGGGCGAACAATGAGCAGTTCTTC. The chain employs TRBV6-5 and TRBJ2-1; D is possibly TRBD2 (7 bases). The V gene's germline CDR1 is MNHEY and CDR2 SVGAGI. The CDR3 extends over 15 amino acids. V dropped 0 bases and J dropped 5 bases, with 11 bases sitting between them.

Here the CDR3 reads CASNTGTSGAEQYF. CDR3 DNA: TGTGCCAGCAATACCGGGACTAGCGGGGCCGAGCAGTACTTC. The chain couples TRBV5-6 to TRBJ2-7; 13 nucleotides align to TRBD2. Unmatched junction bases numbered 6, after V lost 6 bases and J lost 6 bases. Germline CDR1 and CDR2: SGHDT and YYEEEE. The CDR3 runs 14 residues. Full variable domain (missing parts from reference TRBV5-6 and TRBJ2-7): DAGVTQSPTHLIKTRGQQVTLRCSPKSGHDTVSWYQQALGQGPQFIFQYYEEEERQRGNFPDRFSGHQFPNYSSELNVNALLLGDSALYLCASNTGTSGAEQYFGPGTRLTVT.

V usage is TRBV29-1 and J usage is TRBJ2-6; D is perhaps TRBD2 (5 bases). CDR1 is SQVTM, CDR2 ANQGSEA, per germline. The CDR3 totals 15 residues. The V end lost 3 bases, the J end lost 0 bases, and 9 bases lay between the germline ends. The CDR3 DNA reads as TGCAGCGTTGAGTTCGGGGTCTCTGGGGCCAACGTCCTGACTTTC. Its translation is CSVEFGVSGANVLTF. Variable domain in full (rest from reference TRBV29-1 and TRBJ2-6): SAVISQKPSRDICQRGTSLTIQCQVDSQVTMMFWYRQQPGQSLTLIATANQGSEATYESGFVIDKFPISRPNLTFSTLTVSNMSPEDSSIYLCSVEFGVSGANVLTFGAGSRLTVL.